Below, 9 T cell receptor beta chains from the same sample are listed, as sequenced in a study of blood T cell repertoires in COVID-19. Profiled with immunoSEQ multiplex PCR; TCRdb holds only in-frame clones, not every one. This sample carries under 300,000 clones, approximately 85% of them seen once, and the ten largest clones take around 0.8%. Sequencing was done on a sample of peripheral blood. The receptors were sampled from a woman in her twenties or thirties with acute or convalescent COVID-19.

This clone was picked up one time. The J gene is TRBJ2-3, the V gene TRBV18, with a possible D match to TRBD2 (6 bases). This CDR3 has 14 residues. Trimming took 1 base from V and 6 from J, leaving 11 bases between them. In germline, CDR1 is KGHSH, CDR2 LQKENI. CDR3 protein: CASSPLASADTQYF. CDR3 nucleotide sequence: TGTGCCAGCTCACCACTTGCTAGCGCGGATACGCAGTATTTT.

This rearrangement joins TRBV7-9 to TRBJ2-7; 7 bases match TRBD1. Germline CDR1 and CDR2: SEHNR and FQNEAQ (reference sequence). The CDR3 has 13 residues. The V and J ends lost 5 bases and 7 bases, in that order; junction bases with no gene match: 8. The CDR3: CASSPPGQMEQYF. The CDR3 nucleotides are TGTGCCAGCAGCCCACCGGGACAGATGGAGCAGTACTTC.

This sequence joins TRBV6-2 or TRBV6-3 and TRBJ2-1, with 10 bases that match TRBD2. The CDR3 runs to 17 residues. The ends lost 0 bases at V and 8 bases at J; junction bases unmatched: 10. Germline V gene data show CDR1 as MNHEY and CDR2 as SVGEGT. CDR3 in DNA: TGTGCCAGCAGTTACTCTTGGGCTAGCGGGAGTTCCTATGAGCAGTTCTTC. Encoded protein: CASSYSWASGSSYEQFF.

This rearrangement joins TRBV7-2 to TRBJ2-5; 8 bases are shared with TRBD2. This CDR3 spans 16 amino acids. Germline V gives CDR1 SGHTA, CDR2 FQGNSA. The trim removed 2 bases at V and 5 bases at J, leaving 10 bases unmatched. In nucleotides, the CDR3 is TGTGCCAGCAGCTTACTTCCCGGGAGGGCCGGGGAGACCCAGTACTTC. Translated, it gives CASSLLPGRAGETQYF.

This rearrangement joins TRBV27 to TRBJ1-2, with 8 bases aligning to TRBD1. The V gene's germline CDR1 is MNHEY and CDR2 SMNVEV (reference sequence). Trimming at V came to 5 bases and at J to 4 bases, leaving 3 bases not matched to a gene. CDR3 length: 13 residues. CDR3 coding DNA: TGTGCCAGCAGTCGACAGGGGCCCTATGGCTACACCTTC. This gives the protein CASSRQGPYGYTF.

V gene TRBV4-1 combines with J gene TRBJ2-2, with 7 bases identical to TRBD2. Germline V lookup: CDR1 MGHRA, CDR2 YSYEKL. Unmatched junction bases numbered 6, after V lost 8 bases and J lost 0 bases. The CDR3 spans 15 residues. DNA of the CDR3: TGCGCCAGCTCAGGCCTAGCGGCGAACACCGGGGAGCTGTTTTTT. It yields the protein CASSGLAANTGELFF.

This chain connects TRBV7-2 to TRBJ2-2, with 10 bases lining up with TRBD1. Per germline, CDR1 SGHTA and CDR2 FQGNSA. The CDR3 spans 14 residues. The V segment lost 3 bases and the J segment 5 bases; nucleotides outside the gene matches: 0. In DNA, the CDR3 is TGTGCCAGCAGCTTGGGACAGGGGACCGGGGAGCTGTTTTTT. Residues: CASSLGQGTGELFF.

The chain couples TRBV11-2 to TRBJ2-2; 13 bases line up with TRBD2. Trimming cost V 1 base and J 5 bases; bases outside gene matches: 10. The CDR3 covers 19 residues. Germline loops: CDR1 SGHAT, CDR2 FQNNGV. CDR3 nucleotide sequence: TGTGCCAGCAGCTTAGTCGCCCGACTAGCGGGAGGCTGGACCGGGGAGCTGTTTTTT. As protein: CASSLVARLAGGWTGELFF.

The chain is built from TRBV10-3 and TRBJ2-3; D is unclear. The germline V and J ends were trimmed by 5 bases and 2 bases, with 11 bases remaining between them. This CDR3 has 14 residues. Germline CDR1 and CDR2: ENHRY and SYGVKD. The CDR3 here is CAISPGGNTDTQYF. The CDR3 nucleotides are TGTGCCATCAGTCCAGGTGGAAACACAGATACGCAGTATTTT.